Following are 5 T cell receptor beta chains from one sample sequenced in a study of beta chain features in type 1 diabetes. Expressed TCRB transcripts were sequenced, since all the RNA that had been isolated was reverse transcribed. Repertoires were generated with immunoSEQ multiplex PCR, while TCRdb's copy carries only in-frame clones and drops some. Of about 900,000 clones listed, roughly a sixth were seen once; the top ten hold 0.02% to 0.025%. Sequencing was performed on naive CD4+ T cells from blood. The receptors here all came from a woman younger than 35 in good health.

This clone was recorded many times. J is TRBJ2-1 and V is TRBV10-3, with a weak D call TRBD1 (6 bases). The V end was cut by 0 bases, the J end by 11 bases, with 14 bases between. CDR1 is ENHRY, CDR2 SYGVKD, per germline. This CDR3 comprises 14 residues. CDR3 sequence: CAISESVDRAKQFF. The CDR3 region has the DNA TGTGCCATCAGTGAGTCGGTGGACAGAGCAAAGCAGTTCTTC.

This clone has only a few counts. This chain's CDR3 is CASEGSYNEQFF. In nucleotides, the CDR3 is TGTGCCAGCGAAGGCAGTTACAATGAGCAGTTCTTC. This chain connects TRBV9 to TRBJ2-1; D is unresolved. CDR3 size: 12 residues. The germline V gene encodes CDR1 SGDLS and CDR2 YYNGEE. Trimming shortened V by 7 bases and J by 4 bases, and 9 bases separated the two germline ends.

This clone was detected only a few times. The J gene is TRBJ1-2, the V gene TRBV28, with unresolved D. V lost 4 bases and J lost 2, with 8 bases in between. The CDR3 covers 13 residues. Germline values: CDR1 MDHEN, CDR2 SYDVKM. The CDR3 bases are TGTGCCAGCAGTTCCGACATAAACTATGGCTACACCTTC. Its translation is CASSSDINYGYTF.

The sample holds a few counts of this clone. The junction and the germline gene differ at one end; a read error may be behind it. The gene calls are TRBV12-5 and TRBJ2-7; 7 bases fit TRBD1. Germline CDR1 and CDR2: LGHNT and FRNRAP. CDR3 length: 13 residues. CDR3 sequence reads: CPTPGTEAYEQYF. The CDR3 DNA is TGCCCAACCCCGGGGACAGAGGCCTACGAGCAGTACTTC.

In its sample, this clone was seen a few times. The chain joins TRBV28 to TRBJ2-7; a possible D gene is TRBD2 (6 bases). V lost 7 bases, J lost 2 bases, and 15 bases lay in between. The CDR3 extends over 14 amino acids. The germline V gene encodes CDR1 MDHEN and CDR2 SYDVKM. CDR3 coding DNA: TGTGCCAGCACATCCTTTAGCGGTACCTACGAGCAGTACTTC. It encodes CASTSFSGTYEQYF.